This T cell receptor (beta chain) was identified during a study of blood T cell repertoires in COVID-19. Clones were read by immunoSEQ multiplex PCR, and TCRdb kept only the in-frame ones, dropping some. This table has over 90,000 clones, 65% to 85% appearing once. The CDR3 extends over 16 amino acids. Trimming took 0 bases from V and 6 from J, leaving 18 bases between them. CDR1 is SGHDT and CDR2 is YYEEEE in the germline V gene. V usage is TRBV5-6 and J usage is TRBJ1-1; no firm D call. The clonotype comes from an older man with active or convalescent COVID-19. Specimen: peripheral blood. The CDR3 bases are TGTGCCAGCAGCTTGGCCCCCGCGGGTGTATCTCCTGAAGCTTTCTTT. Translated, it gives CASSLAPAGVSPEAFF.